The rows below give T cell receptor beta chains drawn from one sample of a study of shared clonotypes between healthy human individuals. Libraries were prepared by immunoSEQ multiplex PCR; TCRdb keeps only in-frame clonotypes and omits some of them. The profile shows fewer than 800,000 clones, roughly 94% of them singletons. The sequencing input was naive CD8+ T cells sorted from blood. These receptors originate from a young man in good health. Both conserved end residues are part of each CDR3. The D gene is left open where the match is weak. Rows may omit the clone size; those that give it use once, few, many or a size class.

d_gene: NA
v_gene: TRBV29-1
j_gene: TRBJ2-5
abundance: NA
CDR3nt: TGCAGCGTTGAAGGTCGGACCCAGTACTTC
CDR3aa: CSVEGRTQYF

d_gene: NA
v_gene: TRBV27
j_gene: TRBJ2-5
abundance: NA
CDR3nt: TGTGCCAGCAGCCTCCTGGGGGGTGGGGAGACCCAGTACTTC
CDR3aa: CASSLLGGGETQYF

d_gene: NA
v_gene: TRBV29-1
j_gene: TRBJ2-1
abundance: once
CDR3nt: TGCAGCGTTGTCCTTTTCTCCTACAATGAGCAGTTCTTC
CDR3aa: CSVVLFSYNEQFF

d_gene: TRBD1
v_gene: TRBV27
j_gene: TRBJ1-5
abundance: few
CDR3nt: TGTGCCAGCAGTACTTGGGGCCAGGGGGATAATCAGCCCCAGCATTTT
CDR3aa: CASSTWGQGDNQPQHF

d_gene: TRBD1
v_gene: TRBV7-2
j_gene: TRBJ2-5
abundance: NA
CDR3nt: TGTGCCAGCAGCTACAGGGGCGCGAGGGAGACCCAGTACTTC
CDR3aa: CASSYRGARETQYF

d_gene: TRBD2
v_gene: TRBV6-1
j_gene: TRBJ2-7
abundance: once
CDR3nt: TGTGCCAGCAGTGAAGCCCAGGCGTTTAGCGGGAGGTGGGAAGCCGAGCAGTACTTC
CDR3aa: CASSEAQAFSGRWEAEQYF

d_gene: TRBD2
v_gene: TRBV28
j_gene: TRBJ2-1
abundance: NA
CDR3nt: TGTGCCAGCAATCTAAGGTGGGCGGGAGGGAAATACAATGAGCAGTTCTTC
CDR3aa: CASNLRWAGGKYNEQFF

d_gene: NA
v_gene: TRBV16
j_gene: TRBJ1-5
abundance: NA
CDR3nt: TGTGCCAGCAGCCAACCCCTCCAGCCCCAGCATTTT
CDR3aa: CASSQPLQPQHF

d_gene: NA
v_gene: TRBV7-2
j_gene: TRBJ2-7
abundance: NA
CDR3nt: TGTGCCAGCAGCTTGTCCGTCTCTTACGAGCAGTACTTC
CDR3aa: CASSLSVSYEQYF

d_gene: NA
v_gene: TRBV15
j_gene: TRBJ2-5
abundance: NA
CDR3nt: TGTGCCACCAGCAGAGAGGGGCTTGGGGCGGAGGTAGAGACCCAGTACTTC
CDR3aa: CATSREGLGAEVETQYF

d_gene: NA
v_gene: TRBV6-5
j_gene: TRBJ2-7
abundance: NA
CDR3nt: TGTGCCAGCAGCCTATGGGGCGAGGCAACCTACGAGCAGTACTTC
CDR3aa: CASSLWGEATYEQYF

d_gene: NA
v_gene: TRBV29-1
j_gene: TRBJ2-2
abundance: NA
CDR3nt: TGCAGCGTCAGGCCAACAGGGCCGAACACCGGGGAGCTGTTTTTT
CDR3aa: CSVRPTGPNTGELFF

d_gene: NA
v_gene: TRBV29-1
j_gene: TRBJ2-1
abundance: NA
CDR3nt: TGCAGCGTTGAGGGGGTCGGCTATCCTTACAATGAGCAGTTCTTC
CDR3aa: CSVEGVGYPYNEQFF

d_gene: NA
v_gene: TRBV29-1
j_gene: TRBJ2-7
abundance: NA
CDR3nt: TGCAGCGTTGTAGGAGGATCCTACGAGCAGTACTTC
CDR3aa: CSVVGGSYEQYF

d_gene: NA
v_gene: TRBV19
j_gene: TRBJ2-3
abundance: NA
CDR3nt: TGTGCCAGCAGGGCGAAGAGCACAGATACGCAGTATTTT
CDR3aa: CASRAKSTDTQYF

d_gene: NA
v_gene: TRBV7-9
j_gene: TRBJ2-1
abundance: NA
CDR3nt: TGTGCCAGCAGCTCAACGATCGGGACCTCGAGCTCCTACAATGAGCAGTTCTTC
CDR3aa: CASSSTIGTSSSYNEQFF

d_gene: TRBD2
v_gene: TRBV7-2
j_gene: TRBJ2-7
abundance: NA
CDR3nt: TGTGCCAGCAGCTTAGCGGGGAGGGAAGAGCAGTACTTC
CDR3aa: CASSLAGREEQYF

d_gene: NA
v_gene: TRBV11-2
j_gene: TRBJ1-1
abundance: NA
CDR3nt: TGTGCCAGCAGCTTTCAGGGTGAAGCTTTCTTT
CDR3aa: CASSFQGEAFF

d_gene: NA
v_gene: TRBV28
j_gene: TRBJ2-7
abundance: few
CDR3nt: TGTGCCAGCAGTCCCCCGGAGGACGAGCAGTACTTC
CDR3aa: CASSPPEDEQYF

d_gene: TRBD1
v_gene: TRBV9
j_gene: TRBJ1-2
abundance: NA
CDR3nt: TGTGCCACCCACGACGCAGGGGGTGGCTACACCTTC
CDR3aa: CATHDAGGGYTF

d_gene: NA
v_gene: TRBV6-6
j_gene: TRBJ2-1
abundance: NA
CDR3nt: TGTGCCAGCAGTTACTTAAGCGATGGGAATGAGCAGTTCTTC
CDR3aa: CASSYLSDGNEQFF

d_gene: NA
v_gene: TRBV7-9
j_gene: TRBJ2-5
abundance: once
CDR3nt: TGTGCCAGCAGCTGGACCGGGACCCAACAAGAGACCCAGTACTTC
CDR3aa: CASSWTGTQQETQYF

d_gene: NA
v_gene: TRBV29-1
j_gene: TRBJ2-1
abundance: NA
CDR3nt: TGCAGCGTTTGTCCCCCCTCCTACAATGAGCAGTTCTTC
CDR3aa: CSVCPPSYNEQFF

d_gene: NA
v_gene: TRBV14
j_gene: TRBJ2-1
abundance: NA
CDR3nt: TGTGCCAGCAGCCAGTTCCTAGACTACAATGAGCAGTTCTTC
CDR3aa: CASSQFLDYNEQFF

d_gene: TRBD1
v_gene: TRBV7-9
j_gene: TRBJ2-7
abundance: NA
CDR3nt: TGTGCCAGCAGCCCCTCGACAGGGAAGGGGTACGAGCAGTACTTC
CDR3aa: CASSPSTGKGYEQYF

d_gene: NA
v_gene: TRBV6-6
j_gene: TRBJ1-2
abundance: NA
CDR3nt: TGTGCCAGCAGTCCCAACGGGAATTCTAACTATGGCTACACCTTC
CDR3aa: CASSPNGNSNYGYTF

d_gene: TRBD2
v_gene: TRBV5-1
j_gene: TRBJ2-6
abundance: NA
CDR3nt: TGCGCCAGCAGCGAGGTGGGACTAGCGGGAGGTGGTGGGGCCAACGTCCTGACTTTC
CDR3aa: CASSEVGLAGGGGANVLTF

d_gene: NA
v_gene: TRBV5-1
j_gene: TRBJ2-5
abundance: NA
CDR3nt: TGCGCCAGCAGCTTGCAGGGGGAGGTGGAGACCCAGTACTTC
CDR3aa: CASSLQGEVETQYF

d_gene: NA
v_gene: TRBV6-6
j_gene: TRBJ1-5
abundance: NA
CDR3nt: TGTGCCAGCAGTTACTCCACCGAGAGGGCGACCGCCCAGCATTTT
CDR3aa: CASSYSTERATAQHF

d_gene: NA
v_gene: TRBV28
j_gene: TRBJ2-1
abundance: once
CDR3nt: TGTGCCAGCAGTTCTAGACCGTCGTCACTTCCCTCCTACAATGAGCAGTTCTTC
CDR3aa: CASSSRPSSLPSYNEQFF

d_gene: NA
v_gene: TRBV6-1
j_gene: TRBJ2-4
abundance: NA
CDR3nt: TGTGCCAGCAGTGAACTCAGGGGAGGGAAAAACATTCAGTACTTC
CDR3aa: CASSELRGGKNIQYF

d_gene: NA
v_gene: TRBV7-3
j_gene: TRBJ1-1
abundance: once
CDR3nt: TGTGCCAGCAGCTTAACCAGAGATGGCACTGAAGCTTTCTTT
CDR3aa: CASSLTRDGTEAFF

d_gene: NA
v_gene: TRBV7-2
j_gene: TRBJ1-2
abundance: NA
CDR3nt: TGTGCCAGCAGCATAAGTCCGGCGTTCTATGGCTACACCTTC
CDR3aa: CASSISPAFYGYTF

d_gene: NA
v_gene: TRBV7-9
j_gene: TRBJ2-7
abundance: NA
CDR3nt: TGTGCCAGCACCCCTCCTAGCTCCTACGAGCAGTACTTC
CDR3aa: CASTPPSSYEQYF

d_gene: NA
v_gene: TRBV10-1
j_gene: TRBJ2-1
abundance: NA
CDR3nt: TGCGCCAGCAGTGAATTACCGGCTACGGGCGAGCAGTTCTTC
CDR3aa: CASSELPATGEQFF

d_gene: TRBD2
v_gene: TRBV9
j_gene: TRBJ2-7
abundance: NA
CDR3nt: TGTGCCAGCAGCTCGGGGGGACCCTCATACGAGCAGTACTTC
CDR3aa: CASSSGGPSYEQYF

d_gene: NA
v_gene: TRBV7-9
j_gene: TRBJ1-1
abundance: NA
CDR3nt: TGTGCCAGCAGCTTAGACGTTGTTGAAGCTTTCTTT
CDR3aa: CASSLDVVEAFF

d_gene: NA
v_gene: TRBV2
j_gene: TRBJ2-7
abundance: once
CDR3nt: TGTGCCAGCAGTGTAGGGATCGGCTCCTACGAGCAGTACTTC
CDR3aa: CASSVGIGSYEQYF

d_gene: TRBD1
v_gene: TRBV11-2
j_gene: TRBJ2-1
abundance: NA
CDR3nt: TGTGCCAGCAGCTCCGGGACAGGGGGCAGTTCCTACAATGAGCAGTTCTTC
CDR3aa: CASSSGTGGSSYNEQFF

d_gene: NA
v_gene: TRBV6-1
j_gene: TRBJ2-6
abundance: NA
CDR3nt: TGTGCCAGCAGTGTGACAACGGTGTTCTCTGGGGCCAACGTCCTGACTTTC
CDR3aa: CASSVTTVFSGANVLTF

d_gene: TRBD2
v_gene: TRBV19
j_gene: TRBJ2-1
abundance: NA
CDR3nt: TGTGCCACCACTAAGGGACTAGCGGGACTCAATGAGCAGTTCTTC
CDR3aa: CATTKGLAGLNEQFF

d_gene: TRBD2
v_gene: TRBV5-5
j_gene: TRBJ2-7
abundance: NA
CDR3nt: TGTGCCAGCAGCTTGACGTGGGGACTAGCGGGAGAAGGATACGAGCAGTACTTC
CDR3aa: CASSLTWGLAGEGYEQYF

d_gene: NA
v_gene: TRBV7-2
j_gene: TRBJ2-2
abundance: NA
CDR3nt: TGTGCCAGCAGCTTAGCGGGTGCGGGCGCGAACACCGGGGAGCTGTTTTTT
CDR3aa: CASSLAGAGANTGELFF

d_gene: NA
v_gene: TRBV18
j_gene: TRBJ1-5
abundance: NA
CDR3nt: TGTGCCAGCTCAGGACGACACCTCCGGCGACAGCCCCAGCATTTT
CDR3aa: CASSGRHLRRQPQHF

d_gene: TRBD1
v_gene: TRBV27
j_gene: TRBJ2-7
abundance: NA
CDR3nt: TGTGCCAGCAGTTCCTACAGGGGCTCCTACGAGCAGTACTTC
CDR3aa: CASSSYRGSYEQYF

d_gene: NA
v_gene: TRBV10-2
j_gene: TRBJ2-5
abundance: NA
CDR3nt: TGCGCCAGCGAGACCACGGGTGGTCAAGAGACCCAGTACTTC
CDR3aa: CASETTGGQETQYF

d_gene: TRBD1
v_gene: TRBV28
j_gene: TRBJ2-7
abundance: NA
CDR3nt: TGTGCCAGCAGTTTAGTTGGGGACAGTCCGAGCTACGAGCAGTACTTC
CDR3aa: CASSLVGDSPSYEQYF

d_gene: NA
v_gene: TRBV27
j_gene: TRBJ2-1
abundance: NA
CDR3nt: TGTGCCACTACCACAGGGAATGAGCAGTTCTTC
CDR3aa: CATTTGNEQFF

d_gene: NA
v_gene: TRBV27
j_gene: TRBJ2-3
abundance: NA
CDR3nt: TGTGCCAGCAGTCCTTGGACAGACACAGATACGCAGTATTTT
CDR3aa: CASSPWTDTDTQYF

d_gene: NA
v_gene: TRBV18
j_gene: TRBJ1-4
abundance: few
CDR3nt: TGTGCCAGCTCACAAACGGGACCCAATGAAAAACTGTTTTTT
CDR3aa: CASSQTGPNEKLFF

d_gene: NA
v_gene: TRBV6-5
j_gene: TRBJ2-3
abundance: NA
CDR3nt: TGTGCCAGCAGTTACTCTGGGGACGTGGATACGCAGTATTTT
CDR3aa: CASSYSGDVDTQYF

d_gene: NA
v_gene: TRBV10-2
j_gene: TRBJ2-7
abundance: once
CDR3nt: TGCGCCAGCAGTGAGTCCGGCGGGAACCCCTACGAGCAGTACTTC
CDR3aa: CASSESGGNPYEQYF

d_gene: NA
v_gene: TRBV7-9
j_gene: TRBJ2-7
abundance: NA
CDR3nt: TGTGCCAGCAGCTTAGCGTCTAGCGACGAGCAGTACTTC
CDR3aa: CASSLASSDEQYF

d_gene: NA
v_gene: TRBV13
j_gene: TRBJ2-1
abundance: NA
CDR3nt: TGTGCCAGCAGCTTACATTTCCTGTCCGGGACCACCCCCTACTACAATGAGCAGTTCTTC
CDR3aa: CASSLHFLSGTTPYYNEQFF

d_gene: TRBD1
v_gene: TRBV5-5
j_gene: TRBJ1-4
abundance: NA
CDR3nt: TGTGCCAGCAGCCTCAGGGGGGAAGTTGGGGAAAAACTGTTTTTT
CDR3aa: CASSLRGEVGEKLFF